This TCR beta chain was sequenced during a study of T cell responses to AZD1222 COVID-19 vaccine. Per the germline V gene, CDR1 is DFQATT and CDR2 is SNEGSKA (reference sequence). CDR3 length equals 11 residues. The ends were cut back, 4 bases at V and 3 bases at J, with 3 bases in the middle. This table comes from immunoSEQ multiplex PCR, and its TCRdb copy is limited to in-frame clones, with some not included. The table has more than 110,000 clones, more than 75% seen once; the top ten hold over 3%. The sample here was peripheral blood, taken 28 days after the second AZD1222 dose. This TCR was recovered from an adult who received the AZD1222 COVID-19 vaccine. This chain links TRBV20-1 with TRBJ2-2; D gene unclear. The CDR3 nucleotides are TGCAGTGCTATAGACACCGGGGAGCTGTTTTTT. Translating gives CSAIDTGELFF.